This T cell receptor beta chain was documented in a study of CD8 T cells in ankylosing spondylitis. Findings and limits, study-wide: Reactive arthritis synovial fluid and blood were previously reported to contain some motif variants. In ankylosing spondylitis blood, a motif of seven to nine highly homologous TCR beta variants appeared characteristic.

Using quantitative 5'-RACE with molecular barcodes, the authors made TCR beta libraries. Using its own MiXCR run on the 5' RACE reads, TCRdb lists one record per CDR3 protein. The repertoire holds fewer than 250,000 distinct CDR3 sequences, with approximately 10% as singletons. Details on this clonotype: Its target is not known.

Sequencing was carried out using blood, either unsorted or a sorted T cell fraction (not recorded which). The receptor comes from a male donor with ankylosing spondylitis or in good health (not recorded which).

CDR3 sequence: CSARDFSGGGQETQYF. DNA for the CDR3: TGCAGTGCTAGAGATTTTAGCGGGGGGGGGCAAGAGACCCAGTACTTC. The chain couples TRBV20-1 to TRBJ2-5; 11 nucleotides match TRBD2. The CDR3 is made up of 16 amino acids. V gave up 0 bases and J gave up 2 bases; unmatched junction bases: 5. Germline V gene data show CDR1 as DFQATT and CDR2 as SNEGSKA (reference sequence).